This paragraph covers one T cell receptor beta chain sequence. Its cognate antigen is unknown. Cycle 7 day 1, cycle 4 day 1, and baseline were the timepoints at which blood was sampled. This sample is part of a study of OX40 agonist ivuxolimab in advanced cancers. For the study at large: With ivuxolimab, an agonistic anti-OX40 (CD134) antibody, patients were treated.

The method was immunoSEQ multiplex PCR; TCRdb's version includes in-frame clones alone and lacks a portion of them. This sample yields tens of thousands of clones, of which 90% are seen a single time; roughly 0.51% belongs to the top ten. Whole-study results and caveats: Antigen specificity of clonally expanded peripheral T cells was not established.

Germline V gene lookup returns CDR1 SGHNT and CDR2 YENEEA. The CDR3 totals 16 residues. Trimming took 5 bases from V and 5 from J; bases not matched to a gene: 10. The specimen was CD4+ or CD8+ T cells sorted from blood, collected in a trial of the OX40 agonist ivuxolimab. The clonotype comes from an adult with an advanced solid tumor such as melanoma, head and neck, liver or kidney cancer. This chain links TRBV11-3 with TRBJ2-2, with 8 bases that match TRBD2. The CDR3 DNA follows: TGTGCCAGCAGCCAGACCGGGACTAGAGCAACCGGGGAGCTGTTTTTT. Translation: CASSQTGTRATGELFF.